Shown below are 31 T cell receptor beta chains from a single sample sequenced in a study of technical replicates of blood from a handful of donors. The repertoire was sequenced with immunoSEQ multiplex PCR; TCRdb's copy has only in-frame clones and lacks some. In the table there are over 85,000 clones, approximately 94% of which are singletons. The sample was T cells isolated from PBMCs. The origin of the receptors is a human donor in good health.

The chain is built from TRBV5-4 and TRBJ1-1; D not certain. The CDR3 extends over 13 amino acids. Per the germline V gene, CDR1 is SGHNT and CDR2 is YYREEE (reference sequence). V lost 0 bases to trimming and J lost 1 base, with 4 bases between them. DNA of the CDR3: TGTGCCAGCAGCTTGGGTAAGAACACTGAAGCTTTCTTT. Amino acids: CASSLGKNTEAFF.

This chain joins TRBV19 and TRBJ2-5; TRBD2 agrees at 10 bases. CDR3 length equals 13 residues. Germline V gives CDR1 LNHDA, CDR2 SQIVND (reference sequence). V was pared by 5 bases and J by 4 bases, with 1 base of the junction left unmatched. CDR3 protein: CASSSSGRETQYF. In DNA form, the CDR3 reads TGTGCCAGTAGTTCTAGCGGGAGAGAGACCCAGTACTTC.

CDR3 sequence: CASSTHPGQMNTEAFF. The CDR3 region has the DNA TGTGCCAGCAGTACTCACCCGGGACAAATGAACACTGAAGCTTTCTTT. The rearrangement links TRBV27 to TRBJ1-1; TRBD1 might be the D (6 bases). Deletions cut 5 bases from V and 0 bases from J, with 16 bases between. In germline, CDR1 is MNHEY, CDR2 SMNVEV (reference sequence). The CDR3 covers 16 residues.

This chain uses TRBV28 with TRBJ2-5, with a possible D match to TRBD1 (6 bases). Trimming left V 4 bases short and J 9 bases short, with 12 bases between. Germline values: CDR1 MDHEN, CDR2 SYDVKM. This CDR3 region has 12 residues. The CDR3 is CASSSYREPQYF. The DNA of the CDR3 is TGTGCCAGCAGTTCGTACAGGGAGCCCCAGTACTTC. Combining the CDR3 with reference TRBV28 and TRBJ2-5 gives the whole variable domain DVKVTQSSRYLVKRTGEKVFLECVQDMDHENMFWYRQDPGLGLRLIYFSYDVKMKEKGDIPEGYSVSREKKERFSLILESASTNQTSMYLCASSSYREPQYFGPGTRLLVL.

This chain links TRBV28 with TRBJ2-5; the D gene is possibly TRBD2 (6 bases). V was clipped by 3 bases and J by 4 bases, with 9 bases between them. The V gene's germline CDR1 is MDHEN and CDR2 SYDVKM. The CDR3 is 13 residues long. DNA for the CDR3: TGTGCCAGCAGTTTGACTAGACGAGAGACCCAGTACTTC. It is translated as CASSLTRRETQYF.

V gene TRBV5-6 combines with J gene TRBJ2-1; TRBD2 aligns across 10 bases. CDR1 is SGHDT, CDR2 YYEEEE, per germline. The CDR3 has 16 residues. V was pared by 4 bases and J by 6 bases, with 10 bases of the junction left unmatched. Here the CDR3 DNA reads TGTGCCAGCAGCCTCCCTGGGGCTAGCGGGAGCAATGAGCAGTTCTTC. This encodes CASSLPGASGSNEQFF.

The chain uses TRBV6-6 and TRBJ1-5; no definite D call. V lost 0 bases and J lost 0, with 9 bases in between. This CDR3 comprises 16 residues. The germline V gene has CDR1 MNHNY and CDR2 SVGAGI (reference sequence). CDR3 loop: CASSYSPRYSNQPQHF. DNA for the CDR3: TGTGCCAGCAGTTACTCTCCCCGTTATAGCAATCAGCCCCAGCATTTT.

The V and J genes are TRBV27 and TRBJ2-7; tentative D call: TRBD1 (6 bases). Deletions cut 5 bases from V and 3 bases from J, with 20 bases between. The CDR3 covers 16 residues. Per the germline V gene, CDR1 is MNHEY and CDR2 is SMNVEV (reference sequence). In nucleotides, the CDR3 is TGTGCCAGCAGTCCGACACCTCAGGGGATGGTCTACGAGCAGTACTTC. As protein: CASSPTPQGMVYEQYF.

This rearrangement joins TRBV5-1 to TRBJ1-1; D may be TRBD1 (5 bases). This CDR3 has 14 amino acids. Looked up from germline, CDR1 is SGHRS and CDR2 is YFSETQ. V dropped 0 bases and J dropped 4 bases, with 10 bases sitting between them. CDR3 bases: TGCGCCAGCAGCTTGGGGGGGGGACTCACTGAAGCTTTCTTT. Encoded protein: CASSLGGGLTEAFF.

This chain links TRBV5-1 with TRBJ2-1; 8 bases line up with TRBD2. The CDR3 runs to 15 residues. Germline V lookup: CDR1 SGHRS, CDR2 YFSETQ. Germline trimming cut 1 base from V and 7 bases from J; bases unmatched to any gene: 7. The CDR3 DNA is TGCGCCAGCAGCTTGACCAGCGGGAGCTATAATGAGCAGTTCTTC. Translation: CASSLTSGSYNEQFF.

The rearrangement uses TRBV7-2 and TRBJ2-1; tentatively, D is TRBD2 (6 bases). This CDR3 is 14 amino acids long. Per germline, CDR1 SGHTA and CDR2 FQGNSA. V lost 7 bases, J lost 4 bases, and 14 bases lay in between. The CDR3 protein is CASTRDLNYNEQFF. In DNA, the CDR3 is TGTGCCAGCACCCGGGACTTAAATTACAATGAGCAGTTCTTC. Drawing the rest from reference TRBV7-2 and TRBJ2-1, the complete variable domain is GAGVSQSPSNKVTEKGKDVELRCDPISGHTALYWYRQSLGQGLEFLIYFQGNSAPDKSGLPSDRFSAERTGGSVSTLTIQRTQQEDSAVYLCASTRDLNYNEQFFGPGTRLTVL.

The CDR3 protein is CATSRVIFEPGTGETQYF. The CDR3 DNA reads TGTGCCACCAGCAGAGTAATATTCGAACCCGGGACAGGAGAGACCCAGTACTTC. This rearrangement joins TRBV15 to TRBJ2-5; 8 nucleotides line up with TRBD1. This CDR3 contains 18 residues. The V gene's germline CDR1 is LNHNV and CDR2 YYDKDF (reference sequence). After removal of 1 base from V and 4 bases from J, the junction contained 14 bases not matched to a gene.

This clone was detected only once. The rearrangement joins TRBV5-4 to TRBJ2-7; 8 bases are shared with TRBD1. Germline V gene sequence: CDR1 SGHNT, CDR2 YYREEE (reference sequence). This CDR3 is built from 15 residues. The V and J ends lost 4 bases and 7 bases, in that order; junction bases with no gene match: 13. CDR3 nucleotide sequence: TGTGCCAGCAGCGTAAAGGGACAGGCGGCCCGGGAGCAGTACTTC. This translates into CASSVKGQAAREQYF.

The chain carries TRBV5-1 and TRBJ2-1, with 8 bases identical to TRBD2. The CDR3 is made up of 17 amino acids. V shed 3 bases and J 5 bases; nucleotides not matched to a gene: 13. Germline V gene sequence: CDR1 SGHRS, CDR2 YFSETQ. Here the CDR3 reads CASSWASGTRGNNEQFF. The CDR3 DNA reads as TGCGCCAGCAGCTGGGCCTCCGGGACTAGGGGGAACAATGAGCAGTTCTTC.

The chain has TRBV30 and TRBJ1-2; 8 positions agree with TRBD1. There are 12 residues in the CDR3. The germline gives CDR1 GTSNPN, CDR2 SVGIG (reference sequence). CDR3 residues: CALEQGASGYTF. CDR3 DNA sequence: TGTGCTCTGGAGCAGGGGGCCAGTGGCTACACCTTC.

This sequence joins TRBV10-1 and TRBJ2-3; 7 bases align to TRBD2. Trimming cost V 5 bases and J 5 bases; bases outside gene matches: 13. This CDR3 has 16 amino acids. CDR1 WNHNN and CDR2 SYGVQD come from the germline V gene (reference sequence). The DNA of the CDR3 is TGCGCCAGCAGTCAAACGGCCGTGACTAGCCGAGATACGCAGTATTTT. Encoded protein: CASSQTAVTSRDTQYF.

This chain connects TRBV7-2 to TRBJ2-7, with TRBD1 as a possible D gene (6 bases). The CDR3 loop spans 17 amino acids. Germline CDR1 reads SGHTA; CDR2 reads FQGNSA. V lost 5 bases, J lost 5 bases, and 25 bases lay in between. The CDR3 DNA reads TGTGCCAGCAGCCCTCACCTCTTGAAAGGGGGAATCAACGAGCAGTACTTC. It codes for CASSPHLLKGGINEQYF.

The chain recombines TRBV19 with TRBJ1-5; D call uncertain. V gave up 0 bases and J gave up 7 bases, with 16 bases separating them. Germline V gene lookup returns CDR1 LNHDA and CDR2 SQIVND (reference sequence). The CDR3 length is 16 residues. CDR3 protein: CASSIDRLGVGQPQHF. Written as DNA, the CDR3 is TGTGCCAGTAGTATAGATCGGCTCGGGGTCGGGCAGCCCCAGCATTTT.

J is TRBJ1-1 and V is TRBV12-5; possibly TRBD1 for D (5 bases). CDR3 length: 13 residues. Germline lookup yields CDR1 LGHNT and CDR2 FRNRAP. V was clipped by 1 base and J by 8 bases, with 11 bases between them. This CDR3 is CASGLGAGQEAFF. The CDR3 DNA reads TGTGCTAGTGGTTTGGGGGCGGGGCAGGAAGCTTTCTTT.

The chain recombines TRBV9 with TRBJ1-1; D is uncertain. CDR1 is SGDLS and CDR2 is YYNGEE in the germline V gene. This CDR3 comprises 12 residues. The V end was cut by 3 bases, the J end by 2 bases, with 5 bases between. This chain's CDR3 is CASSATNTEAFF. The CDR3, as DNA: TGTGCCAGCAGCGCGACTAACACTGAAGCTTTCTTT.

This sequence joins TRBV13 and TRBJ2-1; TRBD2 matches at 11 bases. Germline V gene sequence: CDR1 PRHDT, CDR2 FYEKMQ (reference sequence). There are 14 residues in the CDR3. With V trimmed by 1 base and J by 9 bases, 2 bases remained unmatched. CDR3 sequence: CASSLELAGVEQFF. CDR3 coding DNA: TGTGCCAGCAGCTTAGAACTAGCGGGAGTTGAGCAGTTCTTC.

The genes are TRBV29-1 and TRBJ2-7, with D tentatively TRBD2 (6 bases). There are 11 residues in the CDR3. The ends were cut back, 4 bases at V and 2 bases at J, with 6 bases in the middle. CDR1 is SQVTM and CDR2 is ANQGSEA in the germline V gene. CDR3 loop: CSVGGAYEQYF. The CDR3 DNA reads as TGCAGCGTTGGGGGGGCCTACGAGCAGTACTTC.

The chain carries TRBV19 and TRBJ1-5; D is ambiguous. Trimming stripped 2 bases from V and 5 bases from J, with 10 bases between. This CDR3 has 14 amino acids. Germline CDR1 is LNHDA and CDR2 is SQIVND (reference sequence). DNA of the CDR3: TGTGCCAGTAGTATAAGCCTGGAGGATCAGCCCCAGCATTTT. It specifies CASSISLEDQPQHF.

The rearrangement joins TRBV27 to TRBJ2-7, with TRBD1 as a possible D gene (6 bases). The CDR3 covers 15 residues. The germline gives CDR1 MNHEY, CDR2 SMNVEV (reference sequence). Trimming stripped 3 bases from V and 0 bases from J, with 12 bases between. For the CDR3, the DNA is TGTGCCAGCAGTTTCGTCCAGGGGTCCTCCTACGAGCAGTACTTC. This translates into CASSFVQGSSYEQYF.

The chain employs TRBV28 and TRBJ1-5; D gene unclear. V was clipped by 2 bases and J by 6 bases, with 8 bases between them. Germline V gene sequence: CDR1 MDHEN, CDR2 SYDVKM. This CDR3 has 13 residues. CDR3 bases: TGTGCCAGCAGTTTAAGAGGCGGTCAGCCCCAGCATTTT. Residues: CASSLRGGQPQHF.

Written as DNA, the CDR3 is TGTGCCAGCAGTAGGGACACCCAAGAGACCCAGTACTTC. As protein: CASSRDTQETQYF. The chain is built from TRBV6-4 and TRBJ2-5; a possible D gene is TRBD1 (6 bases). Germline CDR1 MRHNA, CDR2 SNTAGT. Trimming left V 5 bases short and J 1 base short, with 8 bases between. CDR3 length equals 13 residues.

J is TRBJ2-1 and V is TRBV4-1; 7 bases agree with TRBD2. This CDR3 comprises 16 residues. Germline values: CDR1 MGHRA, CDR2 YSYEKL. V lost 0 bases and J lost 2; bases outside the gene matches: 4. CDR3 loop: CASSQDLSGAYNEQFF. The CDR3 DNA sequence: TGCGCCAGCAGCCAAGATCTGAGCGGGGCCTACAATGAGCAGTTCTTC.

V usage is TRBV4-1 and J usage is TRBJ2-1, with 7 bases aligning to TRBD2. Germline V CDR1 and CDR2: MGHRA, YSYEKL. J was trimmed by 7 bases and V by 4 bases; bases with no gene match: 10. The CDR3 has 15 residues. The CDR3 protein is CASSPLGWEGNEQFF. The DNA for the CDR3 is TGCGCCAGCAGCCCACTTGGATGGGAGGGAAATGAGCAGTTCTTC.

Only a few counts were recorded for this clone. The genes are TRBV30 and TRBJ1-1; 8 bases fit TRBD1. The CDR3 contains 11 residues. Germline V gene lookup returns CDR1 GTSNPN and CDR2 SVGIG (reference sequence). J lost 5 bases, V lost 5 bases, and 1 base had no gene match. CDR3 sequence (DNA): TGTGCCTGGGACAGGGGAACTGAAGCTTTCTTT. It yields the protein CAWDRGTEAFF.

This chain uses TRBV5-6 with TRBJ2-3; 8 bases are shared with TRBD2. Germline trimming cut 4 bases from V and 2 bases from J; bases unmatched to any gene: 6. Per germline, CDR1 SGHDT and CDR2 YYEEEE. This CDR3 has 15 amino acids. CDR3 protein: CASSPGLAPTDTQYF. The CDR3 nucleotides read TGTGCCAGCAGCCCAGGACTAGCTCCCACAGATACGCAGTATTTT.

The V call is TRBV4-1, the J call TRBJ2-7; 10 bases fit TRBD2. V dropped 2 bases and J dropped 5; count of bases not matched to a gene: 6. The V gene's germline CDR1 is MGHRA and CDR2 YSYEKL. The CDR3 has 15 residues. The CDR3 region has the DNA TGCGCCAGCAGCCAAAATAGCGGGAGGAGGAACGAGCAGTACTTC. Amino acids: CASSQNSGRRNEQYF.